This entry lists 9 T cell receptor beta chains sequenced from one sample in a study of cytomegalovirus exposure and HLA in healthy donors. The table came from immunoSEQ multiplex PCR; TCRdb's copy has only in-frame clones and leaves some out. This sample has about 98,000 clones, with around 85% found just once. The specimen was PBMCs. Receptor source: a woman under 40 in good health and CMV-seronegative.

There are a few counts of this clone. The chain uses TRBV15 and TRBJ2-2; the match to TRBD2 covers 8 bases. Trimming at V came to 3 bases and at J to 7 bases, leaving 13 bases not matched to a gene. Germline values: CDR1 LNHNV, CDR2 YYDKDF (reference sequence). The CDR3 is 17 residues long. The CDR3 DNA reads TGTGCCACCAGCAGCTCCCGGGGGGGGGCCATCGGCGGGGAGCTGTTTTTT. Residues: CATSSSRGGAIGGELFF.

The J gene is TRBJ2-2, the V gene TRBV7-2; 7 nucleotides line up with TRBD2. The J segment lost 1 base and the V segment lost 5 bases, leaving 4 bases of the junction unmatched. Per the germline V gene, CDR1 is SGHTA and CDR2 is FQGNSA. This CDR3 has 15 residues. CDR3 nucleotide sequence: TGTGCCAGCAGCCCGCTAGCGGTGAACACCGGGGAGCTGTTTTTT. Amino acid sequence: CASSPLAVNTGELFF.

CDR3 protein: CASSQDARQGVEEQYF. The CDR3 DNA follows: TGCGCCAGCAGCCAAGACGCTCGACAGGGGGTGGAGGAGCAGTACTTC. V usage is TRBV4-1 and J usage is TRBJ2-7; 9 bases map to TRBD1. Germline loops: CDR1 MGHRA, CDR2 YSYEKL. With V trimmed by 0 bases and J by 7 bases, 10 bases remained unmatched. The CDR3 runs 16 residues.

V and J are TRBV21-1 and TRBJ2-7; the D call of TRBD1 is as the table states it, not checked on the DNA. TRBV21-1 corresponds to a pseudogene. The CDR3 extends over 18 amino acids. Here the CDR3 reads CASSKRGGTGEWSREQYF. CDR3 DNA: TGTGCCAGCAGCAAACGCGGGGGGACAGGGGAATGGTCGAGGGAGCAGTACTTC.

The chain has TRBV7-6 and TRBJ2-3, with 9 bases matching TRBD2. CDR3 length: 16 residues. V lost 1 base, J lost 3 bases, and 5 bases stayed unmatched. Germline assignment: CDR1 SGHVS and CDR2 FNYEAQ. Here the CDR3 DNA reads TGTGCCAGCAGCTTAGAGGCTAGCGGGGCTACAGATACGCAGTATTTT. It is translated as CASSLEASGATDTQYF.

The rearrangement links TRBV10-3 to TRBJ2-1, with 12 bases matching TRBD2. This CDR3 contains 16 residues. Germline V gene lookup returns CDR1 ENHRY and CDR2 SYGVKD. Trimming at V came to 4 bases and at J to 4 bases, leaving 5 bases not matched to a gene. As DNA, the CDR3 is TGTGCCATCAGTGTCTCTAGCGGGAGGGCTTACAATGAGCAGTTCTTC. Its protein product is CAISVSSGRAYNEQFF.

The CDR3 DNA follows: TGCAGCGGGGGGCCCGGGACAGGCACTGAAGCTTTCTTT. Protein: CSGGPGTGTEAFF. The J gene is TRBJ1-1, the V gene TRBV29-1; 8 bases match TRBD1. V lost 7 bases to trimming and J lost 4 bases; unmatched junction nucleotides: 8. This CDR3 is built from 13 residues. Per germline, CDR1 SQVTM and CDR2 ANQGSEA.

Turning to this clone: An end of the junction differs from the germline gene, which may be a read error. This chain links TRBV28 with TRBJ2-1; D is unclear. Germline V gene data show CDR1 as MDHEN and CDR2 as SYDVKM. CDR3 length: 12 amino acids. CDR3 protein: CASSRTTSEEFF. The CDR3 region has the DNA TGTGCCAGCAGCCGCACAACAAGTGAGGAGTTCTTC.

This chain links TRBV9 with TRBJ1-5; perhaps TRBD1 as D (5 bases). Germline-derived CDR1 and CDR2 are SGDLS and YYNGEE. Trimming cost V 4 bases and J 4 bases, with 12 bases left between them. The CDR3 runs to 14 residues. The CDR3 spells CASSLGPANQPQHF. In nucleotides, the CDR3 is TGTGCCAGCAGCCTGGGGCCGGCTAATCAGCCCCAGCATTTT.